One sample yielded the 11 T cell receptor beta chains listed below, sequenced in a study of CD8+ T cells in alopecia areata. RNA extraction and reverse transcription yielded cDNA as sequencing template. Sequenced by immunoSEQ multiplex PCR; TCRdb stores in-frame clones only, minus some. The sample consists of over 85,000 clones, approximately 70% of them appearing once. Treatment denoted: oral pan-JAK inhibitor, 5-10 mg twice daily. The specimen was CD8+ T cells sorted from blood, collected between weeks 43 and 45, from a patient treated with tofacitinib. Receptors originate from a human donor with alopecia areata.

CDR3 sequence (DNA): TGCGCCAGCAGCCAAGATCTGAGCGGGGGGGACACCGGGGAGCTGTTTTTT. Its translation is CASSQDLSGGDTGELFF. This sequence joins TRBV4-3 and TRBJ2-2; 10 nucleotides match TRBD2. The CDR3 spans 17 residues. CDR1 and CDR2 (germline): LGHNA, YSLEER. V was pared by 0 bases and J by 3 bases, with 4 bases of the junction left unmatched.

V usage is TRBV4-3 and J usage is TRBJ1-6, with D possibly TRBD1 on 6 matching bases. The CDR3 has 14 residues. CDR1 is LGHNA and CDR2 is YSLEER in the germline V gene. The V and J ends lost 6 bases and 4 bases respectively, with 10 bases between them. The CDR3 loop is CASSRDRYNSPLHF. The DNA for the CDR3 is TGCGCCAGCAGTAGAGACAGGTATAATTCACCCCTCCACTTT.

The J gene is TRBJ2-5, the V gene TRBV29-1, with 8 bases fitting TRBD1. The CDR3 has 12 amino acids. Germline CDR1 and CDR2: SQVTM and ANQGSEA. The J segment lost 5 bases and the V segment lost 6 bases, leaving 5 bases of the junction unmatched. CDR3 DNA: TGCAGCGTCCCTCAGGGGGCTGAGACCCAGTACTTC. It is translated as CSVPQGAETQYF.

This clone was seen more than once but under ten times. The sample has other DNA sequences that encode this CDR3 too. This chain links TRBV5-6 with TRBJ1-1; D call uncertain. V lost 0 bases and J 4 bases, leaving 1 base between the germline ends. The CDR3 is 11 residues long. The germline gives CDR1 SGHDT, CDR2 YYEEEE. The CDR3 reads CASSLATEAFF. The DNA of the CDR3 is TGTGCCAGCAGCTTGGCCACTGAAGCTTTCTTT.

J is TRBJ2-2 and V is TRBV29-1, with 7 bases lining up with TRBD2. The CDR3 sequence is 12 residues long. After removal of 6 bases from V and 6 bases from J, the junction contained 4 bases not matched to a gene. Per germline, CDR1 SQVTM and CDR2 ANQGSEA. In DNA, the CDR3 is TGCAGCGTATCGGGAGGAGCCGGGGAGCTGTTTTTT. Protein: CSVSGGAGELFF.

This clone appeared a single time. The V call is TRBV30, the J call TRBJ1-2; 9 bases map to TRBD1. Trimming at V came to 8 bases and at J to 4 bases, leaving 2 bases not matched to a gene. The CDR3 totals 11 residues. Looked up from germline, CDR1 is GTSNPN and CDR2 is SVGIG (reference sequence). CDR3 residues: CAATGGYGYTF. CDR3 bases: TGTGCCGCGACAGGGGGCTATGGCTACACCTTC.

V and J are TRBV27 and TRBJ2-1; D not resolved. The CDR3 length is 15 residues. Between the trimmed V and J ends, which lost 6 bases and 5 bases, there was a span of 17 bases. CDR1 and CDR2 from the germline V gene are MNHEY and SMNVEV (reference sequence). The CDR3 bases are TGTGCCAGCAGGGTTAGTCAGACCCTTCACAATGAGCAGTTCTTC. This sequence encodes CASRVSQTLHNEQFF.

V usage is TRBV15 and J usage is TRBJ2-1; 7 bases map to TRBD1. This CDR3 contains 14 residues. The germline V gene has CDR1 LNHNV and CDR2 YYDKDF (reference sequence). V lost 1 base and J lost 5; bases outside the gene matches: 2. The CDR3 loop is CATSRATGDNEQFF. The DNA for the CDR3 is TGTGCCACCAGCAGAGCCACAGGGGACAATGAGCAGTTCTTC.

The CDR3 loop is CASRAQGRQETQYF. In DNA, the CDR3 is TGTGCCAGCAGAGCACAGGGAAGACAAGAGACCCAGTACTTC. This chain links TRBV27 with TRBJ2-5; weak D call: TRBD1 (6 bases). The CDR3 covers 14 residues. From germline, CDR1 is MNHEY and CDR2 SMNVEV (reference sequence). Trimming pared 6 bases from V and 2 bases from J, leaving 13 bases between.

As concerns this clone: Other nucleotide sequences in the sample specify the same CDR3. The J gene is TRBJ1-2, the V gene TRBV29-1, with D possibly matching TRBD1 (5 bases). The CDR3 is 13 residues long. Trimming took 4 bases from V and 1 from J, leaving 10 bases between them. Germline V gives CDR1 SQVTM, CDR2 ANQGSEA. CDR3 region: CSVVGESNYGYTF. The CDR3 nucleotides read TGCAGCGTTGTAGGGGAGAGTAACTATGGCTACACCTTC. Full variable domain (missing parts from reference TRBV29-1 and TRBJ1-2): SAVISQKPSRDICQRGTSLTIQCQVDSQVTMMFWYRQQPGQSLTLIATANQGSEATYESGFVIDKFPISRPNLTFSTLTVSNMSPEDSSIYLCSVVGESNYGYTFGSGTRLTVV.

This clone turned up a few times. The rearrangement links TRBV28 to TRBJ2-2; D tentatively fits TRBD1 or TRBD2 (5 bases each). This CDR3 contains 15 residues. Trimming removed 4 bases from V and 2 bases from J, with 11 bases in between. Germline V gives CDR1 MDHEN, CDR2 SYDVKM. CDR3 DNA sequence: TGTGCCAGCAGTTCCCCAGGGACCAACACCGGGGAGCTGTTTTTT. Translating it yields CASSSPGTNTGELFF.